These T cell receptor beta chains were read from a single sample in a study of control samples from healthy donors and cancer patients. Using immunoSEQ multiplex PCR, the repertoire was profiled, and TCRdb retains in-frame clones only, with some absent. The sample lists 150,000 to 200,000 clones; approximately 94% were seen once. Sequenced input: blood. All receptors come from a woman aged 40 to 55 in good health. The CDR3 runs from the conserved cysteine through the conserved F or W.

CASSSTTTGADGYTF | TRBV28
CASSIMGINTEAFF | TRBV19
CASAIGSGANVLTF | TRBV5-5
CASSPFRTGTYNEQFF | TRBV3-1/TRBV3-2
CASRTPNYGYTF | TRBV4-3
CASSPGQATNYGYTF | TRBV5-1
CASSLDRGDSPLHF | TRBV11-2
CAIRTGTGRNQPQHF | TRBV2
CASTTGGARGYTF | TRBV2
CASSLDAGNQPQHF | TRBV5-1
CASSLELRETQYF | TRBV13
CASSLAWASTDTQYF | TRBV5-4
CASSLDGRGETQYF | TRBV7-2
CASSLNSPYGYTF | TRBV28
CASSDENYGYTF | TRBV6-4
CSVDREAFF | TRBV29-1
CASSQGYQPQHF | TRBV12-3/TRBV12-4
CASNGPGGPFGADTQYF | TRBV5-1
CASSLDGIEQYF | TRBV5-4
CATAPSGMGNQPQHF | TRBV24-1
CASSEFAGENTEAFF | TRBV25-1
CASSQSGGSPFF | TRBV7-2
CASSQDLRTGRYTF | TRBV14
CSVEEWGPDLAYEQYF | TRBV29-1
CASSLLTGVSGYGYTF | TRBV19
CAWNSAGSYNSPLHF | TRBV30
CASRKGGRKNTGELFF | TRBV25-1
CASSYSSRDRRSPLHF | TRBV6-5
CASSYPGQGNEKLFF | TRBV6-6
CAISELQGRDYGYTF | TRBV10-3